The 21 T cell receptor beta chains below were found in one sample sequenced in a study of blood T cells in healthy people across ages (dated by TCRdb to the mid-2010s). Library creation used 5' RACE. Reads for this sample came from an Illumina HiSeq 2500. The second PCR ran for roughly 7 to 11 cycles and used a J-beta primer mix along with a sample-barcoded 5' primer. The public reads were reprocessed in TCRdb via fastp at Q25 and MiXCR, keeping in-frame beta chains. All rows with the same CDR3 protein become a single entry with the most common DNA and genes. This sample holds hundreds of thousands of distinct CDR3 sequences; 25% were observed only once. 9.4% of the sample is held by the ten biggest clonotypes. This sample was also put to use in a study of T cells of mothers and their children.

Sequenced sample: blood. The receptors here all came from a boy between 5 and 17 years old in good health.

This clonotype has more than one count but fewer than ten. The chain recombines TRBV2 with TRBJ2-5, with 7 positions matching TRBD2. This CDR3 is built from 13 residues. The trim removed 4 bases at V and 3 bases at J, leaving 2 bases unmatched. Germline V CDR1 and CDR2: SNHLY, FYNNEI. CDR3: CASSGGTKETQYF. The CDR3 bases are TGTGCCAGCAGTGGGGGGACTAAAGAGACCCAGTACTTC. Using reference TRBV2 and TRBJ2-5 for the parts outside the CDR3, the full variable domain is EPEVTQTPSHQVTQMGQEVILRCVPISNHLYFYWYRQILGQKVEFLVSFYNNEISEKSEIFDDQFSVERPDGSNFTLKIRSTKLEDSAMYFCASSGGTKETQYFGPGTRLLVL.

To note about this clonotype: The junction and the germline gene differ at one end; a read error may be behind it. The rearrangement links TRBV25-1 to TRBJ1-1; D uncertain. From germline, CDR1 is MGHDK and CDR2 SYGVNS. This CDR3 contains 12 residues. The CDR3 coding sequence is TGTGCCAGCAGCGAATCGGGAAATGAAGCTTTCTTT. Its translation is CASSESGNEAFF.

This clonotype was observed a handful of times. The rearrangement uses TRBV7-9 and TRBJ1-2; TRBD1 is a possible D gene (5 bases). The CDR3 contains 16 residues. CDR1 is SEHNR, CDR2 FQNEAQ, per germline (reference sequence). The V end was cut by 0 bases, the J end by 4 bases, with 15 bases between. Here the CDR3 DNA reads TGTGCCAGCAGCTTAGCATTCGGGGGAAGCGGCTATGGCTACACCTTC. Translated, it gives CASSLAFGGSGYGYTF. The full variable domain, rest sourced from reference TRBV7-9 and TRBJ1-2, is DTGVSQNPRHKITKRGQNVTFRCDPISEHNRLYWYRQTLGQGPEFLTYFQNEAQLEKSRLLSDRFSAERPKGSFSTLEIQRTEQGDSAMYLCASSLAFGGSGYGYTFGSGTRLTVV.

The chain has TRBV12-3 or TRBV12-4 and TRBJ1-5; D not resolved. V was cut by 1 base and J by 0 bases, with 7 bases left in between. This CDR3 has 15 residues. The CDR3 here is CASSLDSYSNQPQHF. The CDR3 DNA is TGTGCCAGCAGTTTAGACAGTTATAGCAATCAGCCCCAGCATTTT.

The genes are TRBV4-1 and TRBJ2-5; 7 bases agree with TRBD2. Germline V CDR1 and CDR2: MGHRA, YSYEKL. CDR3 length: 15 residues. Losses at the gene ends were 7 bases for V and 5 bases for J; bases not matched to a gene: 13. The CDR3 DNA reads TGCGCCAGCACGCAAGGGGTAGCGGGTACGGAGACCCAGTACTTC. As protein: CASTQGVAGTETQYF.

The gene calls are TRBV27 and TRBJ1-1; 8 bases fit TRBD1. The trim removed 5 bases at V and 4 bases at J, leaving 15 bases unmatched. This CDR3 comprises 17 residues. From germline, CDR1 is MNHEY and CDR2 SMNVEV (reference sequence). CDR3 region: CASSPHLDREFTTEAFF. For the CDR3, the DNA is TGTGCCAGCAGTCCTCACTTGGACAGGGAGTTTACCACTGAAGCTTTCTTT.

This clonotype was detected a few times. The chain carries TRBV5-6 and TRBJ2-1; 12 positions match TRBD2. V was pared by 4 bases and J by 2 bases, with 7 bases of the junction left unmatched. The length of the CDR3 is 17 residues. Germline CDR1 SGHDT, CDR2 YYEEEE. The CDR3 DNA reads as TGTGCCAGCAGCCCCGCCCGACTAGCGGGAGCCTACAATGAGCAGTTCTTC. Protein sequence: CASSPARLAGAYNEQFF.

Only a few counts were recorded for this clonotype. CDR3 sequence (DNA): TGCAGTGCTAGATCCCTGGCGGGTAGCACAGATACGCAGTATTTT. Protein sequence: CSARSLAGSTDTQYF. The rearrangement joins TRBV20-1 to TRBJ2-3; weak D call: TRBD2 (5 bases). V was cut by 2 bases and J by 0 bases, with 12 bases left in between. This CDR3 comprises 15 residues. In germline, CDR1 is DFQATT, CDR2 SNEGSKA (reference sequence).

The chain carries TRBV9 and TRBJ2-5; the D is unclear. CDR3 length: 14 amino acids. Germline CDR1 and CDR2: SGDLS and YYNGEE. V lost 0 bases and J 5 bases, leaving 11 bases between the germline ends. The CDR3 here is CASSVGIRPETQYF. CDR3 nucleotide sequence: TGTGCCAGCAGCGTAGGAATACGTCCGGAGACCCAGTACTTC. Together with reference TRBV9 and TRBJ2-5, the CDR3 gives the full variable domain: DSGVTQTPKHLITATGQRVTLRCSPRSGDLSVYWYQQSLDQGLQFLIQYYNGEERAKGNILERFSAQQFPDLHSELNLSSLELGDSALYFCASSVGIRPETQYFGPGTRLLVL.

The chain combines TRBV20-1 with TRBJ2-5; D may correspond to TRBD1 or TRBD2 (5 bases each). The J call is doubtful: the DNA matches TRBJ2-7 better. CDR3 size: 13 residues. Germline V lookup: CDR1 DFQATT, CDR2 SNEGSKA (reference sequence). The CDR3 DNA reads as TGCAGTGCTAGAGGGGACGAATCCTACGAGCAGTACTTC. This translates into CSARGDESYEQYF.

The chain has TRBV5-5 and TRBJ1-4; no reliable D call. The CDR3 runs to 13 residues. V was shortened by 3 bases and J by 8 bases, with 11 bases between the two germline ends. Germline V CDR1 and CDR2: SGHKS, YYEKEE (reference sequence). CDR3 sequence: CASSSPVNEKLFF. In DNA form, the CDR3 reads TGTGCCAGCAGCTCCCCGGTCAACGAAAAACTGTTTTTT. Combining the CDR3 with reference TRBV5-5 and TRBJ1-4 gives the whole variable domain DAGVTQSPTHLIKTRGQQVTLRCSPISGHKSVSWYQQVLGQGPQFIFQYYEKEERGRGNFPDRFSARQFPNYSSELNVNALLLGDSALYLCASSSPVNEKLFFGSGTQLSVL.

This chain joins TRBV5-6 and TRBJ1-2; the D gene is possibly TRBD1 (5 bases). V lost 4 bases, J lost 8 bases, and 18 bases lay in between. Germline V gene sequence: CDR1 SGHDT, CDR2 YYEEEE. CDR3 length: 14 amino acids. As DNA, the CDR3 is TGTGCCAGCAGCCCTGGCATGGGATCAGGGGGCTACACCTTC. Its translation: CASSPGMGSGGYTF.

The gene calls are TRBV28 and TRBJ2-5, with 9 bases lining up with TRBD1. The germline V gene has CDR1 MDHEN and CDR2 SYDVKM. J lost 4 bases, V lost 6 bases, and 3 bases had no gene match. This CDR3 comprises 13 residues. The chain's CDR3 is CASRVTGGETQYF. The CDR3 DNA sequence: TGTGCCAGCAGGGTGACAGGGGGAGAGACCCAGTACTTC. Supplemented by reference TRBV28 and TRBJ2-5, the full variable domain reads DVKVTQSSRYLVKRTGEKVFLECVQDMDHENMFWYRQDPGLGLRLIYFSYDVKMKEKGDIPEGYSVSREKKERFSLILESASTNQTSMYLCASRVTGGETQYFGPGTRLLVL.

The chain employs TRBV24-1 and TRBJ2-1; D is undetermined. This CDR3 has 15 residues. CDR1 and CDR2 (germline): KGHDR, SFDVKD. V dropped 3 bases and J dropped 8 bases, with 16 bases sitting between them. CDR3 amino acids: CATSDRRLSEDEQFF. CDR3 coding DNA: TGTGCCACCAGTGATCGGCGGCTGTCTGAGGATGAGCAGTTCTTC.

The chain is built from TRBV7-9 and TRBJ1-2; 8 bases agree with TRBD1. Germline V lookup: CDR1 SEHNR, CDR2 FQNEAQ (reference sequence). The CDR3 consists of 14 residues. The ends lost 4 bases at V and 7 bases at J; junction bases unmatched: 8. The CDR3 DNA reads TGTGCCAGCAGCTCGCTGCAGGGGGCCTCTGGCTACACCTTC. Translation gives CASSSLQGASGYTF. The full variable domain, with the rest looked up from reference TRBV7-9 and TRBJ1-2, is DTGVSQNPRHKITKRGQNVTFRCDPISEHNRLYWYRQTLGQGPEFLTYFQNEAQLEKSRLLSDRFSAERPKGSFSTLEIQRTEQGDSAMYLCASSSLQGASGYTFGSGTRLTVV.

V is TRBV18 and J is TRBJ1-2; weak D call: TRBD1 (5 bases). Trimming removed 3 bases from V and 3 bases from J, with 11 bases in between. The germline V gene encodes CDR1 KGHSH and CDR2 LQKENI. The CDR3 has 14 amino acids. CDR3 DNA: TGTGCCAGCTCACCCCCGACAGTCGACTATGGCTACACCTTC. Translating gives CASSPPTVDYGYTF.

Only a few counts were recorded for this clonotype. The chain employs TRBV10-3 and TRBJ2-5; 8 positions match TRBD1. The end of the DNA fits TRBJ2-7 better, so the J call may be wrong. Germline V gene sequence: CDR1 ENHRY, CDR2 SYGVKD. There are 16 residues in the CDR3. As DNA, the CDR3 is TGTGCCATCAGTGAGTCGTGGACAGGGAGCTTCTCCGAGCAGTACTTC. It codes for CAISESWTGSFSEQYF.

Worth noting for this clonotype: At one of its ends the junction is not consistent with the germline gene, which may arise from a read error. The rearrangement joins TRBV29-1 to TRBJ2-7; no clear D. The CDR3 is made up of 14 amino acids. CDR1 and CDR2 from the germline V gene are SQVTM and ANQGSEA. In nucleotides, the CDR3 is TGCAGCGTTGAAGAATCCCCGGATTCCTCCGAGCAGTACTTC. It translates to CSVEESPDSSEQYF.

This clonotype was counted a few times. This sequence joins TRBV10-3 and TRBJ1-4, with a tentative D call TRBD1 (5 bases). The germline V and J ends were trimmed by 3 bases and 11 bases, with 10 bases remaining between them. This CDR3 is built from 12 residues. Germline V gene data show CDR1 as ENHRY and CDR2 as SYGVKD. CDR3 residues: CAISDPRGKLFF. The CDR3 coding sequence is TGTGCCATCAGTGATCCGAGGGGTAAACTGTTTTTT.

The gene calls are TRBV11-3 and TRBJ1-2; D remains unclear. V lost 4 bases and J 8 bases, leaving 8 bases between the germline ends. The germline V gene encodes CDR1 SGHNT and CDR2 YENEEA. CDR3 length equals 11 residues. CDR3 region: CASSSQKGYTF. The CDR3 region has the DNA TGTGCCAGCAGCTCCCAGAAGGGCTACACCTTC.

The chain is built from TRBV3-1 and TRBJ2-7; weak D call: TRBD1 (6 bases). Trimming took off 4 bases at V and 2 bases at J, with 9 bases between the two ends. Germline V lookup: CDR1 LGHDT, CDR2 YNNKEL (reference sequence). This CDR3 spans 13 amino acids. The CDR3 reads CASSRTAAYEQYF. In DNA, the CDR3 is TGTGCCAGCAGCCGGACAGCTGCCTACGAGCAGTACTTC.